One T cell receptor (beta chain) is described in this entry. Its matching antigen is unknown. The V gene lost 6 bases and the J gene lost 2 bases, with 17 bases spanning the gap. CDR1 is DFQATT, CDR2 SNEGSKA, per germline (reference sequence). There are 14 residues in the CDR3. This entry comes from a study of blood T cells in healthy people across ages. Broader study findings: With unsorted PBMCs, a conclusive comparison of naive versus antigen-experienced cells was not possible. More naive CD4+ cells and higher diversity marked long-lived donors relative to aged donors.

A sample-barcoded 5' primer and a J-beta primer mix were used in a second PCR of roughly 7 to 11 cycles. TCRdb processed the 5' RACE reads anew with MiXCR; each CDR3 protein has one entry. Of roughly 1.5 million distinct CDR3 sequences listed, 35% to 45% are singletons. The sequence came from a woman aged 18 to 35 in good health. J is TRBJ2-7 and V is TRBV20-1, with D possibly being TRBD1 (7 bases). Specimen: blood. The CDR3 protein is CSASSAGQTYEQYF. CDR3 in DNA: TGCAGTGCGAGCAGTGCGGGACAGACCTACGAGCAGTACTTC.